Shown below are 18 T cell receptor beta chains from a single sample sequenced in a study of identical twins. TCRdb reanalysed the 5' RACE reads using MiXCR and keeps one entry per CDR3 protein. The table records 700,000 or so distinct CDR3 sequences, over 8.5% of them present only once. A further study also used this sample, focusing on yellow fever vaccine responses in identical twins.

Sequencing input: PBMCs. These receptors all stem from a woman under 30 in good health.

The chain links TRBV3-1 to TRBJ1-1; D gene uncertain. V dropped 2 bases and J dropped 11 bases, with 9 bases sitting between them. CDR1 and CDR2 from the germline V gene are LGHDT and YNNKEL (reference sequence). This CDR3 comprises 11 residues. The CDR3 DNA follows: TGTGCCAGCAGCCAATCGGACTGGGCTTTCTTT. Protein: CASSQSDWAFF.

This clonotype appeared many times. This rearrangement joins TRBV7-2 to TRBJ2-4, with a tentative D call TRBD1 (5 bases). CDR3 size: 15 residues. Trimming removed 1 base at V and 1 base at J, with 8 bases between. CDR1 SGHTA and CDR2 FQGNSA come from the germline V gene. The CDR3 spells CASSLGQPAKNIQYF. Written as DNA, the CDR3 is TGTGCCAGCAGCTTAGGACAGCCCGCCAAAAACATTCAGTACTTC.

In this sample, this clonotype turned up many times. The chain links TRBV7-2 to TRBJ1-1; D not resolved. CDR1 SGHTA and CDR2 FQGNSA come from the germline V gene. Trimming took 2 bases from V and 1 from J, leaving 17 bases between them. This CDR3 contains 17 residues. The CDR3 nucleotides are TGTGCCAGCAGCTTACTGAGTGGATCACTCAAGAACACTGAAGCTTTCTTT. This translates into CASSLLSGSLKNTEAFF.

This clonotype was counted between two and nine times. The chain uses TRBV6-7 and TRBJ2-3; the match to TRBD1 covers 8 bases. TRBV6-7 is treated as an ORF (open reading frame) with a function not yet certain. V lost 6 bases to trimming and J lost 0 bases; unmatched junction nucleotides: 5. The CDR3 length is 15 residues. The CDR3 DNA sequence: TGTGCCAGCAGCCGCAGGGACAGGAGCACAGATACGCAGTATTTT. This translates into CASSRRDRSTDTQYF.

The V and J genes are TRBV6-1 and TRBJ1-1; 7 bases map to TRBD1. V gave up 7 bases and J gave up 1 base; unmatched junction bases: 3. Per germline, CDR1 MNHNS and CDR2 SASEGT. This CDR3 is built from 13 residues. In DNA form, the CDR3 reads TGTGCCAGCACCAGGACAGGGAACACTGAAGCTTTCTTT. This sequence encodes CASTRTGNTEAFF.

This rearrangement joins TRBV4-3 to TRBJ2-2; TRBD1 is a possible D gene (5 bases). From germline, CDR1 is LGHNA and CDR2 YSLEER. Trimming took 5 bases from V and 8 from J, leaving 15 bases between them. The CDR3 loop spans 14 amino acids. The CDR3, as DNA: TGCGCCAGCAGCTGGACACGGTCGGGTGGGGAGCTGTTTTTT. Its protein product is CASSWTRSGGELFF.

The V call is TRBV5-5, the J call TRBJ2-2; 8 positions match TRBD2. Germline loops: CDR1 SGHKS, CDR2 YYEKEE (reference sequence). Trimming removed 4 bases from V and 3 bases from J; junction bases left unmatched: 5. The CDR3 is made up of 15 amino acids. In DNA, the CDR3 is TGTGCCAGCAGCGGGTTAGCGGGGTACACCGGGGAGCTGTTTTTT. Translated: CASSGLAGYTGELFF. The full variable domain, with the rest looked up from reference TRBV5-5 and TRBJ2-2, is DAGVTQSPTHLIKTRGQQVTLRCSPISGHKSVSWYQQVLGQGPQFIFQYYEKEERGRGNFPDRFSARQFPNYSSELNVNALLLGDSALYLCASSGLAGYTGELFFGEGSRLTVL.

Written as DNA, the CDR3 is TGCAGTCCTGTTTGGGGCTGGCAAGAGACCCAGTACTTC. Encoded protein: CSPVWGWQETQYF. V is TRBV20-1 and J is TRBJ2-5, with a weak D call TRBD1 (5 bases). This CDR3 has 13 amino acids. The germline V gene has CDR1 DFQATT and CDR2 SNEGSKA (reference sequence). V was pared by 8 bases and J by 2 bases, with 15 bases between.

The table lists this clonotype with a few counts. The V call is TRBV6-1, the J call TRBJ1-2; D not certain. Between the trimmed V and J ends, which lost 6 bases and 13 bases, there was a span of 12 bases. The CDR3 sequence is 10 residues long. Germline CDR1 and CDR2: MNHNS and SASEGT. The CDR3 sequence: CASRLQRLTF. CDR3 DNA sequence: TGTGCCAGCAGGCTACAGCGTCTCACCTTC.

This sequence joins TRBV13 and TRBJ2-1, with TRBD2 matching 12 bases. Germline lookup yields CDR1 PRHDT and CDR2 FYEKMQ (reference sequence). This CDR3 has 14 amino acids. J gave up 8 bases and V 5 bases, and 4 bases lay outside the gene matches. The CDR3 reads CASSPGLAGYEQFF. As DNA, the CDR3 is TGTGCCAGCAGCCCCGGACTAGCGGGGTATGAGCAGTTCTTC.

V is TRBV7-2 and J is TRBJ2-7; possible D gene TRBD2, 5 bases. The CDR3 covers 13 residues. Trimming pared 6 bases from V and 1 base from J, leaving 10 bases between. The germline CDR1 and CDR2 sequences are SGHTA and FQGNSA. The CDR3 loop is CASRTGISYEQYF. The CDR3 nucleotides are TGTGCCAGCAGGACCGGGATATCCTACGAGCAGTACTTC.

For the CDR3, the DNA is TGTGCCAGCAGCGCCCGGGACTCCCAAAATGAAAAACTGTTTTTT. It is translated as CASSARDSQNEKLFF. The chain is built from TRBV9 and TRBJ1-4; possibly TRBD1 for D (5 bases). V gave up 3 bases and J gave up 5 bases, with 14 bases separating them. The CDR3 covers 15 residues. Germline V gene data show CDR1 as SGDLS and CDR2 as YYNGEE. The full variable domain, with the rest looked up from reference TRBV9 and TRBJ1-4, is DSGVTQTPKHLITATGQRVTLRCSPRSGDLSVYWYQQSLDQGLQFLIQYYNGEERAKGNILERFSAQQFPDLHSELNLSSLELGDSALYFCASSARDSQNEKLFFGSGTQLSVL.

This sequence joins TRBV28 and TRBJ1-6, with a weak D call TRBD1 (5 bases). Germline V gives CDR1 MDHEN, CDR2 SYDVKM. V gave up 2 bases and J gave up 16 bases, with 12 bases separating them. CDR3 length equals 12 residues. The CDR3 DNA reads TGTGCCAGCAGTTTAATGGGGGACTGGCTCCACTTT. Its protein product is CASSLMGDWLHF. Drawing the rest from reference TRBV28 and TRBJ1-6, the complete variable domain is DVKVTQSSRYLVKRTGEKVFLECVQDMDHENMFWYRQDPGLGLRLIYFSYDVKMKEKGDIPEGYSVSREKKERFSLILESASTNQTSMYLCASSLMGDWLHFGNGTRLTVT.

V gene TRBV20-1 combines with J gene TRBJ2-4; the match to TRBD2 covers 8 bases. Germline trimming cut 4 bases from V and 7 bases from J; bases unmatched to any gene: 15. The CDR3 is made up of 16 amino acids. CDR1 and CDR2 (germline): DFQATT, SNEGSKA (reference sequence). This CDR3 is CSATGGIGGLWNIQYF. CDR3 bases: TGCAGTGCTACGGGAGGGATTGGGGGCCTGTGGAACATTCAGTACTTC.

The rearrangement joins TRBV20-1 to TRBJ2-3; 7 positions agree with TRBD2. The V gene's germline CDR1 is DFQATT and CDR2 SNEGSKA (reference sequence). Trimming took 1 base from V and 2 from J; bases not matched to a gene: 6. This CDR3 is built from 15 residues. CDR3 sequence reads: CSARASGGFTDTQYF. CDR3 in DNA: TGCAGTGCTAGAGCGTCGGGGGGATTCACAGATACGCAGTATTTT.

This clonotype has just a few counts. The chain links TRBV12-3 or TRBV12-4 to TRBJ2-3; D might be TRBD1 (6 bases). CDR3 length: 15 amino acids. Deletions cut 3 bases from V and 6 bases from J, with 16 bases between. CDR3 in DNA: TGTGCCAGCAGTTTCCTCCGAACAGGGACCGATACGCAGTATTTT. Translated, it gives CASSFLRTGTDTQYF.

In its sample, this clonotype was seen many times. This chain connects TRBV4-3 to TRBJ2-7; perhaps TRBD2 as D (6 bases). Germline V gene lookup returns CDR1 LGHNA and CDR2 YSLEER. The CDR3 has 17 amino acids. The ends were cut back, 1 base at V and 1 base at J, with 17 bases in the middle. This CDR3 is CASSQVRSGSRSYEQYF. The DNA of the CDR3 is TGCGCCAGCAGCCAAGTTCGGTCCGGGAGTAGGTCCTACGAGCAGTACTTC.

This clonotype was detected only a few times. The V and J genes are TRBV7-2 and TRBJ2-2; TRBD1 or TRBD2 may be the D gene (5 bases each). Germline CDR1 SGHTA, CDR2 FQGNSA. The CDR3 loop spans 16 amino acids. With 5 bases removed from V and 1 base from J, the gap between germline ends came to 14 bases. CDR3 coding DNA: TGTGCCAGCAGCGGGGGACGGCACCTGAACACCGGGGAGCTGTTTTTT. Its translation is CASSGGRHLNTGELFF.